The 6 T cell receptor beta chains given below trace back to one sample, sequenced in a study of CD8+ T cells in alopecia areata. Sequencing used cDNA as its template, made by extracting RNA and reverse transcribing it. Sequencing was performed with immunoSEQ multiplex PCR; in TCRdb, only in-frame clones are kept and a portion is missing. The table lists about 150,000 clones, about 87% of them singletons. This specimen was CD8+ T cells sorted from blood, taken at week 0. The receptors were sampled from a human donor with alopecia areata.

V gene TRBV9 combines with J gene TRBJ2-6, with D perhaps matching TRBD1 (5 bases). Looked up from germline, CDR1 is SGDLS and CDR2 is YYNGEE. The CDR3 has 15 residues. Trimming stripped 4 bases from V and 0 bases from J, with 8 bases between. CDR3 protein: CASSLGASGANVLTF. The CDR3 bases are TGTGCCAGCAGCCTTGGGGCCTCTGGGGCCAACGTCCTGACTTTC.

This chain joins TRBV27 and TRBJ2-1, with TRBD1 matching 10 bases. The CDR3 spans 13 residues. Germline V CDR1 and CDR2: MNHEY, SMNVEV (reference sequence). V gave up 3 bases and J gave up 9 bases; unmatched junction bases: 2. In DNA form, the CDR3 reads TGTGCCAGCAGTTTGGGACAGGGGAGTGAGCAGTTCTTC. Protein sequence: CASSLGQGSEQFF.

The gene calls are TRBV9 and TRBJ2-2, with 7 nucleotides matching TRBD1. The CDR3 has 17 amino acids. Germline V gene data show CDR1 as SGDLS and CDR2 as YYNGEE. V trimming: 0 bases; J trimming: 0 bases; junction bases outside the gene matches: 5. CDR3 in amino acids: CASSVGPDRANTGELFF. The CDR3 DNA reads as TGTGCCAGCAGCGTAGGACCCGACAGGGCGAACACCGGGGAGCTGTTTTTT.

The rearrangement links TRBV6-1 to TRBJ1-1; no definite D call. The CDR3 has 13 amino acids. V was clipped by 1 base and J by 4 bases, with 7 bases between them. Germline V lookup: CDR1 MNHNS, CDR2 SASEGT. The CDR3 region has the DNA TGTGCCAGCAGTGAAGTTTTAGCCACTGAAGCTTTCTTT. It encodes CASSEVLATEAFF.

This rearrangement joins TRBV11-2 to TRBJ2-7; 7 bases align to TRBD2. The J segment lost 3 bases and the V segment lost 1 base, leaving 15 bases of the junction unmatched. The CDR3 extends over 18 amino acids. The germline V gene has CDR1 SGHAT and CDR2 FQNNGV. CDR3 sequence reads: CASSLVVRAGTNNYEQYF. The CDR3 DNA reads TGTGCCAGCAGCTTAGTCGTCAGAGCCGGGACTAATAACTACGAGCAGTACTTC.

This clone showed up just once. This chain uses TRBV14 with TRBJ2-1, with 8 bases aligning to TRBD1. CDR1 and CDR2 (germline): SGHDN, FVKESK. The CDR3 covers 18 residues. V was pared by 0 bases and J by 5 bases, with 12 bases of the junction left unmatched. CDR3 in amino acids: CASSQDWAPGQADNEQFF. The CDR3 DNA reads as TGTGCCAGCAGCCAAGATTGGGCACCGGGACAGGCAGACAATGAGCAGTTCTTC.